This T cell receptor beta chain is from a study of T cell responses to AZD1222 COVID-19 vaccine. Notes on the study in general: The CD4 TCRs associated with vaccination extended across spike and predominated at 160-218 and 743-854.

In its sample, this clone ranks as medium-sized. The antigen remains undetermined. Libraries were prepared by immunoSEQ multiplex PCR; TCRdb keeps only in-frame clonotypes and omits some of them. The data hold 90,000 to 150,000 clones, with around 93% observed a single time. This CDR3 contains 15 residues. V was clipped by 3 bases and J by 2 bases; unmatched bases: 3. The germline CDR1 and CDR2 sequences are MNHEY and SVGAGI. The receptor's source is an adult who received the AZD1222 COVID-19 vaccine. The chain is built from TRBV6-5 and TRBJ1-5; TRBD1 matches at 8 bases. The sequencing here drew on peripheral blood, taken 28 days after the second AZD1222 dose. The CDR3 DNA reads TGTGCCAGCAGTTATTCGACAGGGGGCAATCAGCCCCAGCATTTT. Its translation: CASSYSTGGNQPQHF.